The TCR beta chain described here comes from a study of Graves' ophthalmopathy and Graves' hyperthyroidism. Donors with ophthalmopathy: moderate-to-severe activity, CAS ≥3, NOSPECS ≥4, duration under 3 months. Patients were left out if they had other autoimmune diseases, uncontrolled infections, pregnancy or lactation. Diagnosis used clinical symptoms, serum thyroxine, TRAb, thyroid ultrasound and orbital computed tomography. What supplied the PBMCs was roughly 11 ml of fresh peripheral blood. CDR3 length equals 15 residues. Germline CDR1 SQVTM, CDR2 ANQGSEA. V lost 1 base to trimming and J lost 4 bases, with 16 bases between them. For repertoire sequencing, the TCR beta CDR3 regions were amplified from RNA transcripts. Second-round multiplex PCR followed a first-round RT-PCR using HTBI primers. TCRdb itself ran the multiplex PCR reads through MiXCR, one entry per CDR3 protein. The sample has hundreds of thousands of distinct CDR3 sequences; about 44% are singletons.

The sequence came from an adult man with Graves' ophthalmopathy. V gene TRBV29-1 combines with J gene TRBJ1-1; tentatively, D is TRBD1 (6 bases). The sequenced material came from peripheral blood. The CDR3 DNA follows: TGCAGCGTTGAAGTCGCGGGGGCTCAGGGCACTGAAGCTTTCTTT. Translating gives CSVEVAGAQGTEAFF.